This T cell receptor (beta chain) is drawn from a study of blood T cell repertoires in COVID-19. Study overall: Samples representing acute and convalescent COVID-19 were sourced from the United States, Italy and Spain.

This CDR3 has 14 residues. The germline CDR1 and CDR2 sequences are SNHLY and FYNNEI. J gave up 5 bases and V 10 bases, and 8 bases lay outside the gene matches. Assay used: immunoSEQ multiplex PCR; TCRdb lists only in-frame clones, some missing. The profile shows hundreds of thousands of clones, approximately 84% of them singletons. The count of this clone is one. The genes are TRBV2 and TRBJ1-4; 9 bases line up with TRBD1. Sequencing was performed on PBMCs or T cells enriched from blood (not recorded which). This receptor was obtained from a man in his forties who had recovered from COVID-19. In DNA, the CDR3 is TGTGCCACTGGCCGGGACAGGGCGAATGAAAAACTGTTTTTT. Translating gives CATGRDRANEKLFF.